This T cell receptor (beta chain) was profiled in a study of cytomegalovirus exposure and HLA in healthy donors. Study results and caveats: With DRB1 most and HLA-C fewest, TCR association rates differed between HLA loci in a later analysis. Presence/absence analyses supposed approximately even sequencing depth among donors. A few CMV-associated chains were confirmed in vitro to be specific for CMV antigens. Reportedly, HLA-A and HLA-B alleles of most subjects were accurately predicted from TCR beta.

As for this clone: Its antigen is unidentified.

This PCR relied on a set of 60 Vbeta primers and 13 Jbeta primers. The protocol was immunoSEQ multiplex PCR, while the TCRdb copy is restricted to in-frame clones and leaves out a portion. The sample yields 100,000 to 150,000 clones, roughly four fifths seen once. The sequenced sample was PBMCs. The sequence came from a girl aged 2-10 years in good health and CMV-seronegative.

CDR3 amino acids: CASSKTSGSGEQYF. The CDR3 bases are TGTGCCAGCAGCAAGACTAGCGGGAGTGGCGAGCAGTACTTC. The rearrangement uses TRBV7-9 and TRBJ2-7; 12 bases align to TRBD2. CDR3 length: 14 residues. CDR1 is SEHNR, CDR2 FQNEAQ, per germline (reference sequence). Losses at the gene ends were 5 bases for V and 6 bases for J; bases not matched to a gene: 5.